The clone carrying this T cell receptor beta chain was seen more than once but under ten times. Its target is not known. These data come from a study of blood T cells in healthy people across ages. Findings and limits, study-wide: Among T cells, TCR beta diversity per million cells dropped roughly linearly as age rose. Strongly correlated with naive T cell percentage was TCR beta diversity.

Germline V gene data show CDR1 as LGHDT and CDR2 as YNNKEL (reference sequence). With 0 bases clipped from V and 0 bases from J, the junction kept 9 bases outside the gene matches. The CDR3 is 18 residues long. The authors ran a second PCR of roughly 6 to 12 cycles using a sample-barcoded 5' primer and a J-beta primer mix. TCRdb re-derived calls from the 5' RACE reads in MiXCR, one entry per CDR3 protein. Counted here are fewer than 2,000,000 distinct CDR3 sequences, roughly 30% occurring once; the ten biggest clones make up about 10%. The origin of this receptor is a woman aged 30 to 39 in good health. This chain connects TRBV3-1 to TRBJ2-3; 7 nucleotides match TRBD1. Sequencing was carried out using blood. For the CDR3, the DNA is TGTGCCAGCAGCCAAGATCCCCGGGACAGCACTAGCACAGATACGCAGTATTTT. Its translation is CASSQDPRDSTSTDTQYF.